This TCR beta chain was documented in a study of blood T cell repertoires in COVID-19. Whole-study context: Sources were T cells, B-cell-depleted T cells, or PBMCs; the material itself was cDNA or gDNA.

Assay used: immunoSEQ multiplex PCR; TCRdb lists only in-frame clones, some missing. The sample lists 350,000 to 450,000 clones, roughly 90% occurring once. Germline V lookup: CDR1 SGHRS, CDR2 YFSETQ. This CDR3 comprises 15 residues. After removal of 5 bases from V and 5 bases from J, the junction contained 7 bases not matched to a gene. This clone was detected only once. Other nucleotide sequences from this sample produce the same CDR3. The rearrangement uses TRBV5-1 and TRBJ2-5, with 12 bases matching TRBD2. The specimen was peripheral blood. This TCR came from a man aged 35-49 years with acute or convalescent COVID-19. The CDR3 sequence is CASSSGLAGRETQYF. DNA for the CDR3: TGCGCCAGCAGTTCTGGACTAGCGGGGCGGGAGACCCAGTACTTC. The whole variable domain, remainder taken from reference TRBV5-1 and TRBJ2-5, is KAGVTQTPRYLIKTRGQQVTLSCSPISGHRSVSWYQQTPGQGLQFLFEYFSETQRNKGNFPGRFSGRQFSNSRSEMNVSTLELGDSALYLCASSSGLAGRETQYFGPGTRLLVL.